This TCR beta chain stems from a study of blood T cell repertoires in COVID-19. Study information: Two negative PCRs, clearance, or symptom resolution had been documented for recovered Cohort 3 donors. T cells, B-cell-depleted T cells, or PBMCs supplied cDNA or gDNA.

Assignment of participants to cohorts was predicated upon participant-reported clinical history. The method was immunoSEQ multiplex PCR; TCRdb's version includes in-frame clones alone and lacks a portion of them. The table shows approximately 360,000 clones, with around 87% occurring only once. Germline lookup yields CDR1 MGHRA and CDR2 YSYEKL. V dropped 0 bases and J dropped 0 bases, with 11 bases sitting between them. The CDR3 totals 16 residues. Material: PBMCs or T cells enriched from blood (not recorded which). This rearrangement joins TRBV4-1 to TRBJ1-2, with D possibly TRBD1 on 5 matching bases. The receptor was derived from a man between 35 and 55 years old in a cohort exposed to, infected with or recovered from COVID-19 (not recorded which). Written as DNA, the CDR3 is TGCGCCAGCAGCCAAGACTCCCTGACAGCTAACTATGGCTACACCTTC. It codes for CASSQDSLTANYGYTF.